This T cell receptor beta chain comes out of a study of a mutant IDH1 vaccine in newly diagnosed glioma. In regard to this clone: Its antigen is still unknown.

Described time point: week 5, during vaccination. Topical imiquimod accompanied each vaccine dose, which consisted of 300 ug of mutant IDH1 20-mer peptide. Here immunoSEQ multiplex PCR was the method, and the copy in TCRdb shows in-frame clones only, minus some. Of tens of thousands of clones in the sample, roughly nine tenths were seen once. The receptor's source is a man between 45 and 60 years old with glioma. The sample here was PBMCs, taken from a glioma patient whose treatment included an IDH1 peptide vaccine.

In DNA form, the CDR3 reads TGTGCCAGCAGTGAATATAGTAGGGCCTACAATGAGCAGTTCTTC. As protein: CASSEYSRAYNEQFF. This chain connects TRBV25-1 to TRBJ2-1; no reliable D call. The germline gives CDR1 MGHDK, CDR2 SYGVNS. The CDR3 is 15 residues long. V was shortened by 0 bases and J by 2 bases, with 8 bases between the two germline ends.